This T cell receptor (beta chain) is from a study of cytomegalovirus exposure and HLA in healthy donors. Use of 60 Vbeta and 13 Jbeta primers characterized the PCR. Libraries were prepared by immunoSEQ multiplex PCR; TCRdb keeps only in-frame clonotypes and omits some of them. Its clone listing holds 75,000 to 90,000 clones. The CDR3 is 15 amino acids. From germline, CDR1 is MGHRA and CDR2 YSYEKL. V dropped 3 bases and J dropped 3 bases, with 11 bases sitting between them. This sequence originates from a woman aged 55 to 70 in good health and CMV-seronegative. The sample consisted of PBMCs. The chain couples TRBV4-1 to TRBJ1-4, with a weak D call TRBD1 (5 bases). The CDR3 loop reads CASSQTETANEKLFF. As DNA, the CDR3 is TGCGCCAGCAGCCAGACAGAGACGGCTAATGAAAAACTGTTTTTT.